What follows are 24 T cell receptor beta chains derived from one specimen sequenced in a study of blood T cells in healthy people across ages. A J-beta primer mix and a sample-barcoded 5' primer were used in a second PCR of about 6 to 12 cycles. TCRdb itself ran the 5' RACE reads through MiXCR, one entry per CDR3 protein. The data hold 1.5 million or so distinct CDR3 sequences, with approximately 38% observed a single time. The sequencing input was blood. These receptors all come from a woman in her late teens or twenties in good health.

The chain uses TRBV14 and TRBJ2-1, with D possibly being TRBD1 (6 bases). Per germline, CDR1 SGHDN and CDR2 FVKESK. V was clipped by 2 bases and J by 4 bases, with 15 bases between them. The CDR3 has 16 amino acids. For the CDR3, the DNA is TGTGCCAGCAGCCAACACAGGGCCCCCCTATACAATGAGCAGTTCTTC. It encodes CASSQHRAPLYNEQFF.

This sequence joins TRBV12-3 or TRBV12-4 and TRBJ2-4; 12 bases are a match to TRBD2. This CDR3 has 17 residues. The ends lost 6 bases at V and 3 bases at J; junction bases unmatched: 9. For the CDR3, the DNA is TGTGCCAGCAGCCCCCGGACTAGCGGGAACGGCAAAAACATTCAGTACTTC. This translates into CASSPRTSGNGKNIQYF.

This chain uses TRBV6-1 with TRBJ2-3; the match to TRBD2 covers 12 bases. Germline CDR1 and CDR2: MNHNS and SASEGT. V lost 7 bases to trimming and J lost 3 bases; unmatched junction nucleotides: 5. This CDR3 is 15 amino acids long. In nucleotides, the CDR3 is TGTGCCAGCATGGAGACTAGCGGGAGAACAGATACGCAGTATTTT. Translation gives CASMETSGRTDTQYF.

The rearrangement links TRBV7-2 to TRBJ2-1, with TRBD2 matching over 10 bases. The germline CDR1 and CDR2 sequences are SGHTA and FQGNSA. The J segment lost 8 bases and the V segment lost 1 base, leaving 8 bases of the junction unmatched. CDR3 length: 16 residues. The CDR3 region is CASSLVSTSGKDEQFF. The CDR3, as DNA: TGTGCCAGCAGCTTAGTATCAACTAGCGGGAAGGATGAGCAGTTCTTC.

The chain has TRBV5-1 and TRBJ2-7; 7 positions match TRBD2. Germline assignment: CDR1 SGHRS and CDR2 YFSETQ. This CDR3 region has 15 residues. Germline trimming cut 2 bases from V and 6 bases from J; bases unmatched to any gene: 11. CDR3 DNA: TGCGCCAGCAGCTTATGGGACTACACTACTCCCGAGCAGTACTTC. It translates to CASSLWDYTTPEQYF.

V gene TRBV28 combines with J gene TRBJ2-1; TRBD1 is a possible D gene (6 bases). In germline, CDR1 is MDHEN, CDR2 SYDVKM. V was clipped by 3 bases and J by 10 bases, with 22 bases between them. The CDR3 length is 16 residues. The CDR3 DNA is TGTGCCAGCAGTTTGGAAAAGGGCAGGGGATCCTACGAGCAGTTCTTC. Translated: CASSLEKGRGSYEQFF.

The chain uses TRBV15 and TRBJ2-4; D could derive from TRBD1 or TRBD2 (6 bases each). The CDR3 extends over 15 amino acids. The V gene lost 11 bases and the J gene lost 9 bases, with 26 bases spanning the gap. Germline assignment: CDR1 LNHNV and CDR2 YYDKDF (reference sequence). CDR3 DNA sequence: TGTGCCCCCTGCCGGGGGCGGGCAACCTGGGGCATTCAGTACTTC. It is translated as CAPCRGRATWGIQYF.

The chain employs TRBV5-1 and TRBJ2-3; D remains ambiguous. This CDR3 has 17 amino acids. Trimming took off 0 bases at V and 2 bases at J, with 16 bases between the two ends. CDR1 and CDR2 (germline): SGHRS, YFSETQ. The CDR3: CASSLGGAVRPTDTQYF. The CDR3 DNA follows: TGCGCCAGCAGCTTGGGTGGAGCTGTACGGCCCACAGATACGCAGTATTTT.

This clonotype was recorded only once. The rearrangement links TRBV7-8 to TRBJ1-3; tentatively, D is TRBD1 (6 bases). The CDR3 is 17 amino acids. Germline CDR1 is SGHVS and CDR2 is FQNEAQ. Trimming stripped 4 bases from V and 1 base from J, with 17 bases between. In DNA form, the CDR3 reads TGTGCCAGCAGCTCCCGAGGGCAGGGGATGTCTGGAAACACCATATATTTT. It codes for CASSSRGQGMSGNTIYF.

V usage is TRBV7-8 and J usage is TRBJ1-1; D possibly corresponds to TRBD1 (5 bases). V shed 0 bases and J shed 2 bases, with 10 bases lying between them. This CDR3 region has 15 residues. CDR1 and CDR2 from the germline V gene are SGHVS and FQNEAQ. In DNA form, the CDR3 reads TGTGCCAGCAGCTTAGCGTCGGGGGGAAACACTGAAGCTTTCTTT. Translated, it gives CASSLASGGNTEAFF.

This clonotype turned up a few times. The V and J genes are TRBV3-1 and TRBJ1-2; D perhaps matches TRBD1 (5 bases). Trimming stripped 0 bases from V and 7 bases from J, with 15 bases between. Germline-derived CDR1 and CDR2 are LGHDT and YNNKEL (reference sequence). The CDR3 is 15 amino acids. The CDR3 nucleotides are TGTGCCAGCAGCCAAGACCCGGGGGTTATCGTTGGCTACACCTTC. It codes for CASSQDPGVIVGYTF.

The rearrangement uses TRBV10-1 and TRBJ2-7; TRBD1 aligns across 9 bases. Germline V gene sequence: CDR1 WNHNN, CDR2 SYGVQD (reference sequence). The CDR3 is 14 amino acids. V was clipped by 8 bases and J by 0 bases; unmatched bases: 5. CDR3 nucleotide sequence: TGCGCCAGCGGACAGGGGCCGAGCTCCTACGAGCAGTACTTC. Its protein product is CASGQGPSSYEQYF.

This sequence joins TRBV11-2 and TRBJ2-1; TRBD2 matches 10 bases. The CDR3 is 16 amino acids. J lost 5 bases, V lost 5 bases, and 9 bases had no gene match. Germline V gene sequence: CDR1 SGHAT, CDR2 FQNNGV. This chain's CDR3 is CASSLIGLAVDNEQFF. DNA for the CDR3: TGTGCCAGCAGCCTGATCGGACTAGCGGTAGACAATGAGCAGTTCTTC.

V usage is TRBV6-1 and J usage is TRBJ2-1; 11 positions match TRBD2. Germline CDR1 MNHNS, CDR2 SASEGT. V gave up 3 bases and J gave up 9 bases; unmatched junction bases: 13. This CDR3 spans 17 amino acids. Here the CDR3 reads CASSDPGLADLPGEQFF. The CDR3 nucleotides are TGTGCCAGCAGTGACCCGGGACTAGCGGACCTGCCTGGTGAGCAGTTCTTC.

The rearrangement joins TRBV28 to TRBJ2-4; maybe TRBD2 (5 bases). This CDR3 is built from 15 residues. Per the germline V gene, CDR1 is MDHEN and CDR2 is SYDVKM. V was cut by 4 bases and J by 13 bases, with 23 bases left in between. The CDR3 sequence: CASSSLLVEGWEQYF. In DNA form, the CDR3 reads TGTGCCAGCAGTTCCCTCTTAGTGGAAGGGTGGGAGCAGTACTTC.

The sample holds a few counts of this clonotype. J is TRBJ2-5 and V is TRBV4-1; D may match TRBD1 or TRBD2 (7 bases each). In germline, CDR1 is MGHRA, CDR2 YSYEKL. The CDR3 has 18 amino acids. V was pared by 0 bases and J by 11 bases, with 28 bases between. The CDR3 is CASSQDLGGGSGSNEQYF. In nucleotides, the CDR3 is TGCGCCAGCAGCCAAGATTTAGGGGGCGGGAGTGGTAGCAATGAGCAGTACTTC.

Only a few counts were recorded for this clonotype. The chain is built from TRBV6-5 and TRBJ2-2; D is ambiguous. Trimming removed 6 bases from V and 1 base from J, with 9 bases in between. Per germline, CDR1 MNHEY and CDR2 SVGAGI. This CDR3 has 14 residues. The CDR3 sequence is CASSGDLNTGELFF. The CDR3 nucleotides read TGTGCCAGCAGCGGAGACCTGAACACCGGGGAGCTGTTTTTT.

This chain connects TRBV7-9 to TRBJ1-6, with 8 bases fitting TRBD1. The V segment lost 5 bases and the J segment 7 bases; nucleotides outside the gene matches: 7. CDR3 size: 15 residues. Germline CDR1 and CDR2: SEHNR and FQNEAQ (reference sequence). CDR3 in DNA: TGTGCCAGCAGCCTACAGGGGGTGTCAAATTCACCCCTCCACTTT. Its protein is CASSLQGVSNSPLHF. Based on the CDR3 plus reference TRBV7-9 and TRBJ1-6, the full variable domain is DTGVSQNPRHKITKRGQNVTFRCDPISEHNRLYWYRQTLGQGPEFLTYFQNEAQLEKSRLLSDRFSAERPKGSFSTLEIQRTEQGDSAMYLCASSLQGVSNSPLHFGNGTRLTVT.

The chain carries TRBV12-3 or TRBV12-4 and TRBJ1-5, with a possible D match to TRBD1 (5 bases). Trimming left V 6 bases short and J 5 bases short, with 17 bases between. CDR3 length equals 15 residues. CDR3 sequence: CASSVGTLKDQPQHF. The CDR3 DNA is TGTGCCAGCAGCGTTGGGACCTTAAAGGATCAGCCCCAGCATTTT.

The rearrangement uses TRBV12-3 or TRBV12-4 and TRBJ2-3; D is unresolved. This CDR3 region has 11 residues. V was shortened by 4 bases and J by 5 bases, with 4 bases between the two germline ends. CDR3 loop: CASSWKDTQYF. The CDR3 bases are TGTGCCAGCAGTTGGAAAGATACGCAGTATTTT.

This clonotype was picked up a small number of times. The gene calls are TRBV20-1 and TRBJ2-7; D perhaps matches TRBD2 (5 bases). V was shortened by 8 bases and J by 0 bases, with 20 bases between the two germline ends. Germline V gene sequence: CDR1 DFQATT, CDR2 SNEGSKA (reference sequence). The CDR3 contains 15 residues. CDR3 DNA sequence: TGCAGTCTCAGCCTCAGGACTGGGAGCTCCTACGAGCAGTACTTC. This sequence encodes CSLSLRTGSSYEQYF.

The rearrangement joins TRBV28 to TRBJ2-7; 7 bases are a match to TRBD2. The J call is doubtful: the DNA matches TRBJ2-5 better. Germline V gene lookup returns CDR1 MDHEN and CDR2 SYDVKM. The CDR3 runs to 14 residues. The chain's CDR3 is CAYAAGVAGQTQYF. In nucleotides, the CDR3 is TGTGCCTATGCGGCGGGGGTTGCCGGGCAGACCCAGTACTTC.

In its sample, this clonotype was seen many times. DNA for the CDR3: TGCAGCGCATTCAGGGGATTCCAAGAGACCCAGTACTTC. It yields the protein CSAFRGFQETQYF. J is TRBJ2-5 and V is TRBV29-1; possibly TRBD1 for D (6 bases). This CDR3 has 13 residues. Trimming left V 7 bases short and J 1 base short, with 13 bases between. CDR1 is SQVTM, CDR2 ANQGSEA, per germline.

This clonotype was counted only a few times. The V call is TRBV13, the J call TRBJ2-7, with 7 bases fitting TRBD2. Germline values: CDR1 PRHDT, CDR2 FYEKMQ (reference sequence). Unmatched junction bases numbered 8, after V lost 5 bases and J lost 4 bases. The CDR3 covers 14 residues. The DNA of the CDR3 is TGTGCCAGCAGCCTAGCGGCTCCCCCATACGAGCAGTACTTC. This sequence encodes CASSLAAPPYEQYF.